Shown below are 21 T cell receptor beta chains from a single sample sequenced in a study of CD8 T cells in ankylosing spondylitis. TCRdb analysed the 5' RACE reads with MiXCR anew, one entry per CDR3 protein. The table lists 350,000 or so distinct CDR3 sequences, under 15% of them singletons. Material: blood, either unsorted or a sorted T cell fraction (not recorded which). Every receptor here comes from a male donor with ankylosing spondylitis or in good health (not recorded which).

This clonotype was counted many times. V and J are TRBV25-1 and TRBJ1-1; 9 bases agree with TRBD1. This CDR3 is 14 amino acids long. Per the germline V gene, CDR1 is MGHDK and CDR2 is SYGVNS. The ends lost 6 bases at V and 3 bases at J; junction bases unmatched: 5. The CDR3 region is CASRTGTGYTEAFF. CDR3 nucleotide sequence: TGTGCCAGCAGAACCGGGACAGGGTACACTGAAGCTTTCTTT. The full variable domain, its missing parts supplied by reference TRBV25-1 and TRBJ1-1, is EADIYQTPRYLVIGTGKKITLECSQTMGHDKMYWYQQDPGMELHLIHYSYGVNSTEKGDLSSESTVSRIRTEHFPLTLESARPSHTSQYLCASRTGTGYTEAFFGQGTRLTVV.

This clonotype was found a few times. V and J are TRBV29-1 and TRBJ2-3; D not resolved. Germline CDR1 is SQVTM and CDR2 is ANQGSEA. CDR3 length equals 11 residues. Trimming took 6 bases from V and 4 from J, leaving 8 bases between them. CDR3 in DNA: TGCAGCGTCGCGAGTTCAGATACGCAGTATTTT. The encoded protein is CSVASSDTQYF.

The V gene is TRBV6-6, the J gene TRBJ1-2; TRBD1 might be the D (5 bases). V dropped 5 bases and J dropped 4 bases, with 11 bases sitting between them. Germline V gene lookup returns CDR1 MNHNY and CDR2 SVGAGI (reference sequence). This CDR3 has 13 residues. CDR3 amino acids: CASSPFDSYGYTF. DNA for the CDR3: TGTGCCAGCAGTCCTTTCGACAGCTATGGCTACACCTTC.

This chain joins TRBV20-1 and TRBJ2-7; D is unclear. Germline CDR1 reads DFQATT; CDR2 reads SNEGSKA (reference sequence). V was cut by 3 bases and J by 2 bases, with 8 bases left in between. The CDR3 runs 12 residues. This CDR3 reads CSASGQAYEQYF. The CDR3 coding sequence is TGCAGTGCTAGCGGGCAGGCCTACGAGCAGTACTTC.

This clonotype came up a few times. The V and J genes are TRBV2 and TRBJ2-7; tentative D call: TRBD1 (5 bases). Trimming shortened V by 11 bases and J by 0 bases, and 17 bases separated the two germline ends. The CDR3 is 14 amino acids. CDR1 is SNHLY, CDR2 FYNNEI, per germline. DNA of the CDR3: TGTGCCTCGTCAACAGGCCGATACTCCTACGAGCAGTACTTC. Protein sequence: CASSTGRYSYEQYF. Supplemented by reference TRBV2 and TRBJ2-7, the full variable domain reads EPEVTQTPSHQVTQMGQEVILRCVPISNHLYFYWYRQILGQKVEFLVSFYNNEISEKSEIFDDQFSVERPDGSNFTLKIRSTKLEDSAMYFCASSTGRYSYEQYFGPGTRLTVT.

The chain is built from TRBV12-3 or TRBV12-4 and TRBJ1-4; a possible D gene is TRBD1 (5 bases). V was trimmed by 7 bases and J by 5 bases, leaving 11 bases between them. The CDR3 is 13 residues long. The CDR3 sequence: CASTVGQNEKLFF. The CDR3 nucleotides read TGTGCCAGCACCGTGGGGCAGAATGAAAAACTGTTTTTT.

The chain uses TRBV5-5 and TRBJ1-5; D remains unclear. The V gene's germline CDR1 is SGHKS and CDR2 YYEKEE (reference sequence). The V and J ends lost 1 base and 0 bases respectively, with 11 bases between them. The CDR3 is 16 residues long. CDR3 amino acids: CASSLSSLSSNQPQHF. CDR3 nucleotides: TGTGCCAGCAGCTTGTCGTCTCTAAGTAGCAATCAGCCCCAGCATTTT.

This clonotype was seen a few times. The CDR3 spells CASRPGLAGGPREQYF. In DNA, the CDR3 is TGTGCCAGCAGGCCGGGACTAGCGGGAGGGCCGAGGGAGCAGTACTTC. The V gene is TRBV12-3 or TRBV12-4, the J gene TRBJ2-7; 16 nucleotides agree with TRBD2. The CDR3 has 16 amino acids. Trimming at V came to 6 bases and at J to 7 bases, leaving 9 bases not matched to a gene.

This clonotype was detected a few times. The gene calls are TRBV11-1 and TRBJ2-5, with D tentatively TRBD2 (5 bases). Germline V gives CDR1 SGHAT, CDR2 FQDESV (reference sequence). There are 15 residues in the CDR3. V lost 1 base and J lost 3, with 12 bases in between. CDR3 sequence (DNA): TGTGCCAGCAGCTTAGTTAGTGGACTCGAAGAGACCCAGTACTTC. Protein sequence: CASSLVSGLEETQYF.

This clonotype has more than one count but fewer than ten. The J gene is TRBJ1-1, the V gene TRBV29-1, with D hard to call. The V end lost 4 bases, the J end lost 0 bases, and 9 bases lay between the germline ends. Germline assignment: CDR1 SQVTM and CDR2 ANQGSEA. The CDR3 covers 13 residues. The CDR3 reads CSVVEQMNTEAFF. As DNA, the CDR3 is TGCAGCGTTGTTGAGCAGATGAACACTGAAGCTTTCTTT. Supplemented by reference TRBV29-1 and TRBJ1-1, the full variable domain reads SAVISQKPSRDICQRGTSLTIQCQVDSQVTMMFWYRQQPGQSLTLIATANQGSEATYESGFVIDKFPISRPNLTFSTLTVSNMSPEDSSIYLCSVVEQMNTEAFFGQGTRLTVV.

This clonotype was counted between two and nine times. The chain is built from TRBV6-1 and TRBJ1-1; 7 nucleotides align to TRBD1. V lost 5 bases and J lost 10; bases outside the gene matches: 13. CDR1 MNHNS and CDR2 SASEGT come from the germline V gene. CDR3 length equals 14 residues. DNA of the CDR3: TGTGCCAGCAGTCCGGGACAGACCCTTGCAGGAGCTTTCTTT. Translating gives CASSPGQTLAGAFF.

This clonotype was seen more than once but under ten times. This sequence joins TRBV7-2 and TRBJ2-1, with D uncertain. Trimming cost V 5 bases and J 0 bases, with 14 bases left between them. Germline values: CDR1 SGHTA, CDR2 FQGNSA. The CDR3 extends over 16 amino acids. As DNA, the CDR3 is TGTGCCAGCAGCCTGTGGGGTTCGAGCTCCTACAATGAGCAGTTCTTC. Translated: CASSLWGSSSYNEQFF.

This clonotype was found many times. CDR3 loop: CASSLDYSSNYGYTF. CDR3 nucleotides: TGCGCCAGCAGCTTGGATTACAGTTCTAACTATGGCTACACCTTC. The rearrangement links TRBV5-1 to TRBJ1-2; the D is unclear. CDR1 is SGHRS and CDR2 is YFSETQ in the germline V gene. The CDR3 contains 15 residues. Trimming pared 0 bases from V and 0 bases from J, leaving 9 bases between.

This clonotype was seen more than once but under ten times. V and J are TRBV5-1 and TRBJ2-5, with D possibly being TRBD1 (6 bases). Germline values: CDR1 SGHRS, CDR2 YFSETQ. This CDR3 is built from 13 residues. The V end was cut by 5 bases, the J end by 3 bases, with 11 bases between. Written as DNA, the CDR3 is TGCGCCAGCAGGTGGGACACCAAAGAGACCCAGTACTTC. It codes for CASRWDTKETQYF.

This sequence joins TRBV15 and TRBJ2-3; D is undetermined. V lost 0 bases to trimming and J lost 8 bases, with 15 bases between them. Germline V gene data show CDR1 as LNHNV and CDR2 as YYDKDF (reference sequence). The CDR3 runs 15 residues. DNA for the CDR3: TGTGCCACCAGCAGAGAACCTAAAGGCTTAGGTACGCAGTATTTT. Its translation: CATSREPKGLGTQYF.

This clonotype was detected only a few times. This chain connects TRBV12-3 or TRBV12-4 to TRBJ1-2; 7 bases align to TRBD1. V lost 0 bases, J lost 2 bases, and 0 bases stayed unmatched. The CDR3 extends over 14 amino acids. The CDR3, as DNA: TGTGCCAGCAGTTTAGCGGGACAGAACTATGGCTACACCTTC. This encodes CASSLAGQNYGYTF.

The rearrangement links TRBV7-6 to TRBJ1-5, with TRBD1 as a possible D gene (5 bases). The length of the CDR3 is 15 residues. CDR1 and CDR2 (germline): SGHVS, FNYEAQ. Trimming removed 1 base at V and 7 bases at J, with 14 bases between. Here the CDR3 reads CASSLEAGREQPQHF. CDR3 sequence (DNA): TGTGCCAGCAGCTTAGAGGCAGGCAGGGAACAGCCCCAGCATTTT.

Many counts were recorded for this clonotype. The CDR3 loop is CSARYRVGNTIYF. DNA for the CDR3: TGCAGTGCTAGATACAGGGTTGGGAACACCATATATTTT. The chain is built from TRBV20-1 and TRBJ1-3; D is possibly TRBD1 (6 bases). CDR1 and CDR2 from the germline V gene are DFQATT and SNEGSKA (reference sequence). The CDR3 contains 13 residues. V lost 2 bases, J lost 7 bases, and 12 bases lay in between.

This chain uses TRBV5-1 with TRBJ2-2; tentatively, D is TRBD1 or TRBD2 (5 bases each). This CDR3 region has 15 residues. V lost 4 bases to trimming and J lost 0 bases, with 10 bases between them. Germline CDR1 SGHRS, CDR2 YFSETQ. CDR3 sequence reads: CASSGDGSNTGELFF. DNA for the CDR3: TGCGCCAGCAGCGGGGACGGTTCGAACACCGGGGAGCTGTTTTTT.

A few counts support this clonotype. The genes are TRBV6-6 and TRBJ1-1; TRBD1 aligns across 7 bases. From germline, CDR1 is MNHNY and CDR2 SVGAGI (reference sequence). This CDR3 contains 13 residues. Trimming took 4 bases from V and 10 from J; bases not matched to a gene: 9. CDR3 loop: CASSLGQLRGAFF. DNA for the CDR3: TGTGCCAGCAGTTTGGGACAGCTCAGGGGAGCTTTCTTT.

This clonotype was seen at least ten times. The rearrangement links TRBV12-3 or TRBV12-4 to TRBJ1-2; D is uncertain. The CDR3 is 12 amino acids. Trimming removed 5 bases at V and 7 bases at J, with 11 bases between. This CDR3 reads CASSTLRGGYTF. Here the CDR3 DNA reads TGTGCCAGCAGTACCCTCCGGGGTGGCTACACCTTC.